The 28 T cell receptor beta chains given below trace back to one sample, sequenced in a study of CD8 T cells in ankylosing spondylitis. TCRdb analysed the 5' RACE reads with MiXCR anew, one entry per CDR3 protein. The data contain 250,000 to 350,000 distinct CDR3 sequences, around 18% of them singletons. The source material was blood, either unsorted or a sorted T cell fraction (not recorded which). The receptors were gathered from a male donor with ankylosing spondylitis or in good health (not recorded which).

This clonotype has a handful of counts. J is TRBJ2-3 and V is TRBV5-1, with TRBD2 matching 8 bases. Trimming at V came to 0 bases and at J to 0 bases, leaving 12 bases not matched to a gene. Per the germline V gene, CDR1 is SGHRS and CDR2 is YFSETQ. The CDR3 extends over 19 amino acids. DNA of the CDR3: TGCGCCAGCAGCTTGGCCAGCGGGGGACCAAGCACAAGCACAGATACGCAGTATTTT. Protein: CASSLASGGPSTSTDTQYF.

The J gene is TRBJ1-5, the V gene TRBV29-1, with 8 bases identical to TRBD1. This CDR3 is built from 14 residues. Trimming cost V 6 bases and J 3 bases; bases outside gene matches: 7. In germline, CDR1 is SQVTM, CDR2 ANQGSEA. CDR3 amino acids: CSVKGTGNNQPQHF. DNA for the CDR3: TGCAGCGTGAAAGGGACAGGAAACAATCAGCCCCAGCATTTT.

The chain couples TRBV5-1 to TRBJ1-1, with D perhaps TRBD1 (5 bases). V lost 4 bases to trimming and J lost 0 bases, with 16 bases between them. Per the germline V gene, CDR1 is SGHRS and CDR2 is YFSETQ. This CDR3 has 16 amino acids. CDR3 loop: CASSGTRQNMNTEAFF. The CDR3 DNA follows: TGCGCCAGCAGCGGAACCCGACAGAACATGAACACTGAAGCTTTCTTT.

This chain joins TRBV27 and TRBJ1-4, with D possibly being TRBD1 (6 bases). V dropped 3 bases and J dropped 12 bases, with 11 bases sitting between them. The CDR3 has 12 amino acids. Germline CDR1 is MNHEY and CDR2 is SMNVEV (reference sequence). The CDR3 protein is CASSFPQGQLFF. CDR3 nucleotides: TGTGCCAGCAGTTTCCCCCAGGGGCAACTGTTTTTT.

The table lists this clonotype with many counts. This rearrangement joins TRBV20-1 to TRBJ2-2; D is undetermined. CDR1 is DFQATT and CDR2 is SNEGSKA in the germline V gene (reference sequence). V was pared by 2 bases and J by 5 bases, with 21 bases between. The CDR3 covers 17 residues. Here the CDR3 reads CSARRGFGVERTGELFF. CDR3 in DNA: TGCAGTGCTAGACGTGGGTTTGGGGTAGAGAGGACCGGGGAGCTGTTTTTT.

V is TRBV20-1 and J is TRBJ2-2; TRBD2 aligns across 10 bases. Germline V gene data show CDR1 as DFQATT and CDR2 as SNEGSKA (reference sequence). The CDR3 has 19 residues. J gave up 5 bases and V 0 bases, and 15 bases lay outside the gene matches. The CDR3 DNA reads as TGCAGTGCTAGAGATTCTACTCCTAGCGGGAGCTTGGGGACCGGGGAGCTGTTTTTT. Its protein is CSARDSTPSGSLGTGELFF.

Worth noting for this clonotype: Since a much larger clone is just one base distant, this may be a read error. V gene TRBV10-2 combines with J gene TRBJ2-1, with 9 bases lining up with TRBD2. From germline, CDR1 is WSHSY and CDR2 SAAADI. CDR3 length: 15 amino acids. The CDR3 is CASSPSSGIYTEQFF. CDR3 nucleotide sequence: TGCGCCAGCAGCCCGTCTAGCGGGATCTACACTGAGCAGTTCTTC.

This clonotype was seen many times. This rearrangement joins TRBV12-3 or TRBV12-4 to TRBJ1-5; D might be TRBD1 (6 bases). The V gene lost 2 bases and the J gene lost 2 bases, with 16 bases spanning the gap. This CDR3 has 17 amino acids. For the CDR3, the DNA is TGTGCCAGCAGTTTACACAGGGTGGGGGCTGGCAATCAGCCCCAGCATTTT. It yields the protein CASSLHRVGAGNQPQHF.

In its sample, this clonotype was seen a few times. The chain has TRBV27 and TRBJ2-1; possibly TRBD2 for D (7 bases). V lost 2 bases and J 6 bases, leaving 14 bases between the germline ends. The CDR3 length is 15 residues. Germline V gene data show CDR1 as MNHEY and CDR2 as SMNVEV (reference sequence). CDR3 sequence: CASSLGGGGFNEQFF. The DNA of the CDR3 is TGTGCCAGCAGTTTAGGAGGGGGGGGATTCAATGAGCAGTTCTTC.

V gene TRBV24-1 combines with J gene TRBJ2-5; D remains ambiguous. V was trimmed by 4 bases and J by 5 bases, leaving 10 bases between them. Germline V gene sequence: CDR1 KGHDR, CDR2 SFDVKD. This CDR3 is 13 amino acids long. The CDR3 protein is CATSEIGVETQYF. For the CDR3, the DNA is TGTGCCACCAGTGAGATTGGAGTGGAGACCCAGTACTTC.

A word on this clonotype: At one boundary the junction diverges from the germline segment, which might be a read error. The chain has TRBV29-1 and TRBJ2-2; 7 bases align to TRBD1. The CDR3 loop spans 13 amino acids. Germline CDR1 reads SQVTM; CDR2 reads ANQGSEA. The CDR3 region has the DNA TGCAGCGCCTCGACAGGGAACACCGGGGAGATGTTTTTT. It is translated as CSASTGNTGEMFF.

J is TRBJ2-1 and V is TRBV5-1; the match to TRBD1 covers 10 bases. The V segment lost 0 bases and the J segment 2 bases; nucleotides outside the gene matches: 2. Germline V gene data show CDR1 as SGHRS and CDR2 as YFSETQ. The length of the CDR3 is 16 residues. The CDR3 loop reads CASSLEGTGAYNEQFF. The CDR3, as DNA: TGCGCCAGCAGCTTGGAGGGGACAGGGGCCTACAATGAGCAGTTCTTC.

The gene calls are TRBV6-1 and TRBJ1-5; D is possibly TRBD1 (6 bases). V dropped 0 bases and J dropped 2 bases, with 8 bases sitting between them. This CDR3 spans 15 amino acids. The germline gives CDR1 MNHNS, CDR2 SASEGT. DNA of the CDR3: TGTGCCAGCAGTGAAGCTGGGGGCCGCAATCAGCCCCAGCATTTT. Its translation: CASSEAGGRNQPQHF.

The V call is TRBV18, the J call TRBJ2-5; D gene unclear. The germline V gene encodes CDR1 KGHSH and CDR2 LQKENI. The CDR3 has 15 amino acids. The V end lost 1 base, the J end lost 4 bases, and 13 bases lay between the germline ends. The CDR3 bases are TGTGCCAGCTCACCACTCGGATCACCCTCAGAGACCCAGTACTTC. Translated: CASSPLGSPSETQYF.

The table lists this clonotype with a few counts. V gene TRBV20-1 combines with J gene TRBJ1-4, with 9 bases lining up with TRBD1. The CDR3 spans 14 residues. V trimming: 3 bases; J trimming: 8 bases; junction bases outside the gene matches: 7. The germline CDR1 and CDR2 sequences are DFQATT and SNEGSKA (reference sequence). DNA for the CDR3: TGCAGTGCTAGTTTAGGACAGGGGTTCGAAAAACTGTTTTTT. This gives the protein CSASLGQGFEKLFF.

The CDR3 DNA is TGCGCCAGCAGCCCGGCGGGGACAGGGGATGAAAAACTGTTTTTT. This translates into CASSPAGTGDEKLFF. This chain connects TRBV5-1 to TRBJ1-4; 10 bases are shared with TRBD1. The CDR3 sequence is 15 residues long. CDR1 and CDR2 from the germline V gene are SGHRS and YFSETQ. The ends lost 4 bases at V and 6 bases at J; junction bases unmatched: 6.

The chain couples TRBV10-3 to TRBJ2-7; maybe TRBD2 (5 bases). CDR1 and CDR2 from the germline V gene are ENHRY and SYGVKD. The CDR3 runs to 13 residues. Trimming stripped 11 bases from V and 3 bases from J, with 17 bases between. The CDR3 DNA reads as TGTGCCGCCGGCGGAGGCCTCGACTACGAGCAGTACGTC. Protein sequence: CAAGGGLDYEQYV.

In its sample, this clonotype was seen a few times. J is TRBJ2-7 and V is TRBV29-1; a possible D gene is TRBD2 (5 bases). The CDR3 totals 12 residues. V gave up 4 bases and J gave up 5 bases, with 12 bases separating them. The germline gives CDR1 SQVTM, CDR2 ANQGSEA. The CDR3 region has the DNA TGCAGCGTTGCCCGCGGGCCCCACGAGCAGTACGTC. This gives the protein CSVARGPHEQYV.

The gene calls are TRBV29-1 and TRBJ1-3, with unresolved D. The V end lost 4 bases, the J end lost 4 bases, and 5 bases lay between the germline ends. The germline V gene encodes CDR1 SQVTM and CDR2 ANQGSEA. The CDR3 contains 11 residues. CDR3 in amino acids: CSVVLGNTIYF. The CDR3 DNA reads TGCAGCGTTGTACTAGGAAACACCATATATTTT.

This clonotype was detected ten times or more. The chain carries TRBV20-1 and TRBJ1-3; D is undetermined. The CDR3 spans 16 residues. V was cut by 4 bases and J by 1 base, with 17 bases left in between. Germline V lookup: CDR1 DFQATT, CDR2 SNEGSKA (reference sequence). The CDR3 DNA follows: TGCAGTGCTATACGGACCCACGCGGGGTCTGGAAACACCATATATTTT. Translation gives CSAIRTHAGSGNTIYF.

The chain links TRBV5-1 to TRBJ2-1; D is uncertain. The length of the CDR3 is 14 residues. V lost 7 bases, J lost 4 bases, and 15 bases lay in between. Germline V lookup: CDR1 SGHRS, CDR2 YFSETQ. The CDR3 sequence: CASAWLVGYNEQFF. CDR3 coding DNA: TGCGCCAGCGCTTGGCTAGTTGGATACAATGAGCAGTTCTTC.

J is TRBJ2-3 and V is TRBV4-2, with 13 bases aligning to TRBD2. Germline trimming cut 4 bases from V and 2 bases from J; bases unmatched to any gene: 9. Germline V lookup: CDR1 LGHNA, CDR2 YNFKEQ. This CDR3 has 18 residues. CDR3 amino acids: CASSPGLAGASYTDTQYF. The DNA of the CDR3 is TGTGCCAGCAGCCCCGGACTAGCGGGGGCCTCCTACACAGATACGCAGTATTTT.

This clonotype was seen only a few times. The chain couples TRBV5-6 to TRBJ1-1, with 9 nucleotides matching TRBD1. This CDR3 contains 14 residues. CDR1 and CDR2 (germline): SGHDT, YYEEEE. The ends lost 2 bases at V and 10 bases at J; junction bases unmatched: 9. The CDR3 here is CASSFPGQGVGAFF. The CDR3 region has the DNA TGTGCCAGCAGCTTTCCGGGACAGGGTGTTGGAGCTTTCTTT.

This clonotype was seen more than once but under ten times. The rearrangement joins TRBV20-1 to TRBJ2-4; a possible D gene is TRBD1 (6 bases). Germline V gene lookup returns CDR1 DFQATT and CDR2 SNEGSKA (reference sequence). V dropped 3 bases and J dropped 3 bases, with 15 bases sitting between them. The CDR3 contains 15 residues. DNA of the CDR3: TGCAGTGCTAGTTCCCCGGACAGCCGCAAAAACATTCAGTACTTC. This encodes CSASSPDSRKNIQYF.

The rearrangement links TRBV20-1 to TRBJ1-2, with 7 bases aligning to TRBD1. This CDR3 is built from 14 residues. Looked up from germline, CDR1 is DFQATT and CDR2 is SNEGSKA (reference sequence). With V trimmed by 6 bases and J by 4 bases, 11 bases remained unmatched. CDR3 bases: TGCAGTGCACCCGACAGGGACCATTCCTATGGCTACACCTTC. Its translation: CSAPDRDHSYGYTF.

The chain couples TRBV5-1 to TRBJ2-2, with 10 bases fitting TRBD1. J was trimmed by 6 bases and V by 4 bases; bases with no gene match: 6. Per the germline V gene, CDR1 is SGHRS and CDR2 is YFSETQ. The CDR3 is 15 amino acids. The CDR3 DNA reads as TGCGCCAGCAGCCCCGGACAGGGGGTTTCCGGGGAGCTGTTTTTT. It encodes CASSPGQGVSGELFF.

This clonotype came up many times. V and J are TRBV10-3 and TRBJ2-2, with no clear D. The CDR3 loop spans 14 amino acids. Trimming took 5 bases from V and 1 from J, leaving 8 bases between them. CDR1 and CDR2 from the germline V gene are ENHRY and SYGVKD. The CDR3 here is CAISQDQNTGELFF. CDR3 in DNA: TGTGCCATCAGTCAGGACCAGAACACCGGGGAGCTGTTTTTT.

The rearrangement joins TRBV2 to TRBJ1-6, with D hard to call. CDR3 length: 13 amino acids. The germline CDR1 and CDR2 sequences are SNHLY and FYNNEI. The V gene lost 3 bases and the J gene lost 7 bases, with 7 bases spanning the gap. Written as DNA, the CDR3 is TGTGCCAGCAGTGAGGCTGTGAATTCACCCCTCCACTTT. Translated, it gives CASSEAVNSPLHF.